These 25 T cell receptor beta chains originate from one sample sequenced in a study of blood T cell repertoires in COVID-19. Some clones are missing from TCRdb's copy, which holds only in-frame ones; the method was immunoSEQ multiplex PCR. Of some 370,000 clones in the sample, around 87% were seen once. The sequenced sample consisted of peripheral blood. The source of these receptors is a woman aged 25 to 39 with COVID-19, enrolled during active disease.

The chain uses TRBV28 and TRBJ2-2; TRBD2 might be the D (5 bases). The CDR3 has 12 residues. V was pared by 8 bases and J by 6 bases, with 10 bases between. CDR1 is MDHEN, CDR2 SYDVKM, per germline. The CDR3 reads CASGTGAGELFF. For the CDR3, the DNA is TGTGCCAGCGGTACCGGGGCCGGGGAGCTGTTTTTT.

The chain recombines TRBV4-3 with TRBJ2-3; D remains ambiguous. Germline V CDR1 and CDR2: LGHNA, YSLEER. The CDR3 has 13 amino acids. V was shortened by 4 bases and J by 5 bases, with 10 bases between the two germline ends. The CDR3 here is CASSPSGGDTQYF. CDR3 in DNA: TGCGCCAGCAGCCCCTCCGGTGGAGATACGCAGTATTTT.

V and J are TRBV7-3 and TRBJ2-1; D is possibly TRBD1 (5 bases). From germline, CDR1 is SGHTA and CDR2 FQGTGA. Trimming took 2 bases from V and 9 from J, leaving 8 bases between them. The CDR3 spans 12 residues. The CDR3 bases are TGTGCCAGCAGCTTAGGGGCAGGTGAGCAGTTCTTC. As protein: CASSLGAGEQFF.

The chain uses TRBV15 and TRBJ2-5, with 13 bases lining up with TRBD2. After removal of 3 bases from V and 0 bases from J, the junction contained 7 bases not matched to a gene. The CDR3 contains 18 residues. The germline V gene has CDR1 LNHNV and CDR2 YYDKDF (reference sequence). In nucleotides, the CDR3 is TGTGCCACCAGCAGGGGACTAGCGGGATTTGGGCACCAAGAGACCCAGTACTTC. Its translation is CATSRGLAGFGHQETQYF.

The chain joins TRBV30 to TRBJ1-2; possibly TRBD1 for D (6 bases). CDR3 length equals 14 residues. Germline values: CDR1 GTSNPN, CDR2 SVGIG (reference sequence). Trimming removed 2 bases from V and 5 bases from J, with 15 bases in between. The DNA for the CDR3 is TGTGCCTGGAGTCGAAGACAGGAACGATATGGCTACACCTTC. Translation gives CAWSRRQERYGYTF.

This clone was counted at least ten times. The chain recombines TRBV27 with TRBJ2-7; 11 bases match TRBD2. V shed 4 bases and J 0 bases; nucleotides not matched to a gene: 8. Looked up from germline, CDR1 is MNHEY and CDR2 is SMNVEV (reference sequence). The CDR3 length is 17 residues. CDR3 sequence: CASSSSTSGASSYEQYF. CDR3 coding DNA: TGTGCCAGCAGTTCCTCGACTAGCGGGGCCAGCTCCTACGAGCAGTACTTC.

CDR3 loop: CASSLVGLALSTDTQYF. The DNA of the CDR3 is TGTGCCAGCAGCTTAGTAGGGCTAGCGTTGTCAACAGATACGCAGTATTTT. This rearrangement joins TRBV11-2 to TRBJ2-3; tentative D call: TRBD2 (6 bases). In germline, CDR1 is SGHAT, CDR2 FQNNGV. The ends were cut back, 1 base at V and 3 bases at J, with 17 bases in the middle. This CDR3 is built from 17 residues. The full variable domain, rest sourced from reference TRBV11-2 and TRBJ2-3, is EAGVAQSPRYKIIEKRQSVAFWCNPISGHATLYWYQQILGQGPKLLIQFQNNGVVDDSQLPKDRFSAERLKGVDSTLKIQPAKLEDSAVYLCASSLVGLALSTDTQYFGPGTRLTVL.

The CDR3 nucleotides read TGCGCCAGCAGCCAAAAACTAGCGGGAGGGCCGAGCTCCTACGAGCAGTACTTC. Translated: CASSQKLAGGPSSYEQYF. The chain is built from TRBV4-3 and TRBJ2-7; 13 bases match TRBD2. CDR3 length: 18 residues. Losses at the gene ends were 2 bases for V and 0 bases for J; bases not matched to a gene: 7. Germline V CDR1 and CDR2: LGHNA, YSLEER.

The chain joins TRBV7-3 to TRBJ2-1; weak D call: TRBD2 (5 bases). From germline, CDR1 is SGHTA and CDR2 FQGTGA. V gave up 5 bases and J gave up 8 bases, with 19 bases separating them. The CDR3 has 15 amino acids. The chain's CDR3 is CASSPTSSPRDEQFF. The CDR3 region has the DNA TGTGCCAGCAGCCCCACCTCTTCCCCGAGGGATGAGCAGTTCTTC.

CDR3 in DNA: TGTGCCAGCAGTTACAGGGCGGGAGTCTACGAGCAGTACTTC. Translated: CASSYRAGVYEQYF. The rearrangement joins TRBV6-2 or TRBV6-3 to TRBJ2-7, with 7 bases aligning to TRBD2. The germline V gene encodes CDR1 MNHEY and CDR2 SVGEGT. CDR3 length: 14 residues. Trimming cost V 2 bases and J 3 bases; bases outside gene matches: 4.

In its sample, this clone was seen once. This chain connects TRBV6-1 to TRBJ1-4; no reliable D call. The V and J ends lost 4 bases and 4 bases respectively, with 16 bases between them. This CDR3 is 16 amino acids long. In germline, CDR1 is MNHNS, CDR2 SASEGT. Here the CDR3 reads CASSAGARRGNEKLFF. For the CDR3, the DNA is TGTGCCAGCAGTGCCGGAGCCCGCCGCGGTAATGAAAAACTGTTTTTT.

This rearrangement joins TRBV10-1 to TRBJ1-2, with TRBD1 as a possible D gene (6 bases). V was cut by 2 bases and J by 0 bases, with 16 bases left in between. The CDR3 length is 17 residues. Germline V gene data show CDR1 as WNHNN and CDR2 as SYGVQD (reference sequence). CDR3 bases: TGCGCCAGCAGTGAGGGTGAAGGGGGACCTTCTAACTATGGCTACACCTTC. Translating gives CASSEGEGGPSNYGYTF.

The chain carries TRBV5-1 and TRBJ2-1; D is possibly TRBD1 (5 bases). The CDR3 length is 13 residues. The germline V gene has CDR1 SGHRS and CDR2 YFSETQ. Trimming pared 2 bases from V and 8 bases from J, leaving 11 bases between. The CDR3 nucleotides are TGCGCCAGCAGCTTTCAGGGTAGCTATGAGCAGTTCTTC. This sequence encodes CASSFQGSYEQFF. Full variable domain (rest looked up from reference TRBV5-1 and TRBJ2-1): KAGVTQTPRYLIKTRGQQVTLSCSPISGHRSVSWYQQTPGQGLQFLFEYFSETQRNKGNFPGRFSGRQFSNSRSEMNVSTLELGDSALYLCASSFQGSYEQFFGPGTRLTVL.

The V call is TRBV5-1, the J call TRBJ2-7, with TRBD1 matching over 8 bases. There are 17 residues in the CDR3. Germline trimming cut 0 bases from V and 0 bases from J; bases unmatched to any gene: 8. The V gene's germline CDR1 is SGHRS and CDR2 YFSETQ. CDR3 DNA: TGCGCCAGCAGCTTGGGCGTGAGGACAGGGATCTCCTACGAGCAGTACTTC. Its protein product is CASSLGVRTGISYEQYF.

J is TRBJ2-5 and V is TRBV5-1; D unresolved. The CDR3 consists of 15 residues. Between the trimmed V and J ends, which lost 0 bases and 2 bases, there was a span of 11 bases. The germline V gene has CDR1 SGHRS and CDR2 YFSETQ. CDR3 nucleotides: TGCGCCAGCAGCTTGGCCGCCCGTACTCAAGAGACCCAGTACTTC. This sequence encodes CASSLAARTQETQYF. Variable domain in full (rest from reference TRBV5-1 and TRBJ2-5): KAGVTQTPRYLIKTRGQQVTLSCSPISGHRSVSWYQQTPGQGLQFLFEYFSETQRNKGNFPGRFSGRQFSNSRSEMNVSTLELGDSALYLCASSLAARTQETQYFGPGTRLLVL.

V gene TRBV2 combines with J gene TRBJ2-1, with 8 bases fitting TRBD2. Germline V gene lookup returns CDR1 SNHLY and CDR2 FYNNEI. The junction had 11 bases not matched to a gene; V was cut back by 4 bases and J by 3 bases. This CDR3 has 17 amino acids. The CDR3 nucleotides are TGTGCCAGCAGTGGCGCGGGAGGAGTTTTCGGCTACAATGAGCAGTTCTTC. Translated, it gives CASSGAGGVFGYNEQFF.

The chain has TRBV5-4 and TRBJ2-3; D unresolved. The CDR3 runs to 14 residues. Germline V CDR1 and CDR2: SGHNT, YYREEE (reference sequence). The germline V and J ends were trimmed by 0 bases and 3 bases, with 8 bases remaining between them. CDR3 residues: CASSLEAVTDTQYF. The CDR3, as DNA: TGTGCCAGCAGCTTGGAGGCGGTGACAGATACGCAGTATTTT.

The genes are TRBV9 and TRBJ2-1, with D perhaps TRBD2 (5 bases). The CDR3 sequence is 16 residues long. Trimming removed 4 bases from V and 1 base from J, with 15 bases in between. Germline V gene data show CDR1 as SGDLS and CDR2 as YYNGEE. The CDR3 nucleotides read TGTGCCAGCAGCCCTAAGGTACTAGTTTCCTACAATGAGCAGTTCTTC. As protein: CASSPKVLVSYNEQFF.

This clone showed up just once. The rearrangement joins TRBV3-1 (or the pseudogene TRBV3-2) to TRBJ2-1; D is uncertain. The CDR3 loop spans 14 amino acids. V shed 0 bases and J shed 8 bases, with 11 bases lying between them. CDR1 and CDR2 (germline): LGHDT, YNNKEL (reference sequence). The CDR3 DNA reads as TGTGCCAGCAGCCAAGAGTGGCCCCTCGATGAGCAGTTCTTC. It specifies CASSQEWPLDEQFF.

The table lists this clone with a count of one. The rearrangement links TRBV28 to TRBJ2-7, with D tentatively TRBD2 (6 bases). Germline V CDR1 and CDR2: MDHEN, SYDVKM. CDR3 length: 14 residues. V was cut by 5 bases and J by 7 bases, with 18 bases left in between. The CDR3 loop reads CASSARLGAREQYF. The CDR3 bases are TGTGCCAGCAGTGCCCGACTAGGGGCCAGAGAGCAGTACTTC. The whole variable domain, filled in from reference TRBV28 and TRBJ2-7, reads DVKVTQSSRYLVKRTGEKVFLECVQDMDHENMFWYRQDPGLGLRLIYFSYDVKMKEKGDIPEGYSVSREKKERFSLILESASTNQTSMYLCASSARLGAREQYFGPGTRLTVT.

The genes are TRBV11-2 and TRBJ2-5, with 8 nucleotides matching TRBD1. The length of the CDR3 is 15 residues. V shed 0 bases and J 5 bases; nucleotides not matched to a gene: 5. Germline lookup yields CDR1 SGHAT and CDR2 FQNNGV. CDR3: CASSLDRTGWETQYF. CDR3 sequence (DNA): TGTGCCAGCAGCTTAGACAGGACAGGGTGGGAGACCCAGTACTTC.

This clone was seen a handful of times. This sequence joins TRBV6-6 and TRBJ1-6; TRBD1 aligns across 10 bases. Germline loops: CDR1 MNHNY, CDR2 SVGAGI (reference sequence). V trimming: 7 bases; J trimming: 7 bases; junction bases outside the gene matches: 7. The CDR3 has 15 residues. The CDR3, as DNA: TGTGCCAGCACCTTCAGGACAGGGGGAAATTCACCCCTCCACTTT. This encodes CASTFRTGGNSPLHF.

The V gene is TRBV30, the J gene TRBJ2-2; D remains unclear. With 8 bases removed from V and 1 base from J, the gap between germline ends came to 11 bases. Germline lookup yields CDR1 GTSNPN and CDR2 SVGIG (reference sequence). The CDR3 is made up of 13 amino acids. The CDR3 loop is CARVAVNTGELFF. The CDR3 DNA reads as TGTGCCCGGGTGGCGGTGAACACCGGGGAGCTGTTTTTT.

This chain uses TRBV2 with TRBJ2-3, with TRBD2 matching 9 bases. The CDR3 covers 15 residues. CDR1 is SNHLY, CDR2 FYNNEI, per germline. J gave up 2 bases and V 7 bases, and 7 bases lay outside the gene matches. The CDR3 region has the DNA TGTGCCAGCACCCGCGGGAGGGGTTACACAGATACGCAGTATTTT. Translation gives CASTRGRGYTDTQYF.

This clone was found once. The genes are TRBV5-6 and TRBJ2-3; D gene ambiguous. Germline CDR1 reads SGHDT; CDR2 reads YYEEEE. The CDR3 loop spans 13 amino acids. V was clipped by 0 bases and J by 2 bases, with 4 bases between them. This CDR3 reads CASSLGATDTQYF. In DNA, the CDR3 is TGTGCCAGCAGCTTGGGGGCCACAGATACGCAGTATTTT. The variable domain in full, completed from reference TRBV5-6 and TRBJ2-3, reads DAGVTQSPTHLIKTRGQQVTLRCSPKSGHDTVSWYQQALGQGPQFIFQYYEEEERQRGNFPDRFSGHQFPNYSSELNVNALLLGDSALYLCASSLGATDTQYFGPGTRLTVL.